This TCR beta chain was recorded in a study of blood T cell repertoires in COVID-19. Overall study context: T cells, B-cell-depleted T cells, or PBMCs supplied cDNA or gDNA.

The data were produced by immunoSEQ multiplex PCR, yet TCRdb's version contains in-frame clones alone and is incomplete. The sample includes 70,000 to 100,000 clones, 75% to 90% of them seen just once. This CDR3 has 20 amino acids. The specimen was peripheral blood. This receptor was obtained from a man at least 80 years old with active or convalescent COVID-19. The rearrangement joins TRBV21-1 to TRBJ2-7; the DNA was not compared with TRBD2, the D call given in the table. TRBV21-1 represents a pseudogene. CDR3 in DNA: TGTGCCAGCAGCAAGGAGGGGACTCCGGGACTAGCTGGAAGCTCCTACGAGCAGTACTTC. Amino acids: CASSKEGTPGLAGSSYEQYF.